These 14 T cell receptor beta chains were sequenced from one sample in a study of T-cell reconstitution after alpha-beta-depleted transplantation in children. TCRbeta library construction was performed incorporating unique molecular identifiers. TCRdb processed the PCR reads anew with MiXCR; each CDR3 protein has one entry. The sample has hundreds of thousands of distinct CDR3 sequences, 16% seen once. Sequencing used PBMCs from the stem cell graft donor, obtained from the stem cell graft. These receptors were collected from a human donor who donated a stem cell graft to a child with acute myeloid leukemia.

CDR3 loop: CASSPTGGKLGNQPQHF. The CDR3 DNA is TGTGCCAGCTCACCCACAGGGGGCAAGTTGGGCAATCAGCCCCAGCATTTT. The chain carries TRBV18 and TRBJ1-5, with 9 bases matching TRBD1. The ends lost 3 bases at V and 2 bases at J; junction bases unmatched: 8. This CDR3 has 17 residues. Germline loops: CDR1 KGHSH, CDR2 LQKENI.

This chain joins TRBV20-1 and TRBJ2-3; unclear D gene. The length of the CDR3 is 14 residues. V gave up 1 base and J gave up 0 bases, with 8 bases separating them. The germline V gene has CDR1 DFQATT and CDR2 SNEGSKA (reference sequence). For the CDR3, the DNA is TGCAGTGCTAGAGCCTATCGGAGCACAGATACGCAGTATTTT. Protein: CSARAYRSTDTQYF.

A few counts support this clonotype. The chain is built from TRBV7-9 and TRBJ2-6; a possible D gene is TRBD1 (7 bases). Between the trimmed V and J ends, which lost 4 bases and 6 bases, there was a span of 13 bases. This CDR3 comprises 15 residues. Germline-derived CDR1 and CDR2 are SEHNR and FQNEAQ (reference sequence). The CDR3 region is CASSSQGGEANVLTF. The DNA for the CDR3 is TGTGCCAGCAGCTCTCAGGGGGGTGAGGCCAACGTCCTGACTTTC.

The table lists this clonotype with a few counts. The chain joins TRBV20-1 to TRBJ1-1; 10 nucleotides match TRBD1. Germline V gene data show CDR1 as DFQATT and CDR2 as SNEGSKA (reference sequence). The CDR3 totals 15 residues. Trimming at V came to 2 bases and at J to 6 bases, leaving 9 bases not matched to a gene. The CDR3 DNA reads TGCAGTGCTAGACCGGCGGACAGGGGGGGCCCTGAAGCTTTCTTT. It specifies CSARPADRGGPEAFF.

This clonotype showed up just a few times. The chain recombines TRBV27 with TRBJ2-2, with D unresolved. CDR1 is MNHEY, CDR2 SMNVEV, per germline (reference sequence). Trimming took off 2 bases at V and 1 base at J, with 11 bases between the two ends. CDR3 length: 16 amino acids. CDR3 bases: TGTGCCAGCAGTTTAATCGAGTCGGAGAACACCGGGGAGCTGTTTTTT. Protein product: CASSLIESENTGELFF.

The CDR3 bases are TGTGCCAGCAGCTCCCAGGGGGTCAGCGGCACAGATACGCAGTATTTT. Translated: CASSSQGVSGTDTQYF. The rearrangement links TRBV7-2 to TRBJ2-3; 7 nucleotides match TRBD1. The CDR3 extends over 16 amino acids. The ends lost 4 bases at V and 1 base at J; junction bases unmatched: 8. Germline loops: CDR1 SGHTA, CDR2 FQGNSA.

There are a few counts of this clonotype. The chain is built from TRBV13 and TRBJ2-7, with unresolved D. Germline CDR1 is PRHDT and CDR2 is FYEKMQ (reference sequence). This CDR3 is built from 15 residues. The V and J ends lost 5 bases and 7 bases respectively, with 21 bases between them. CDR3 coding DNA: TGTGCCAGCAGCGCCTCGCCCGCACGGGTGAAGGAGCAGTACTTC. Translating gives CASSASPARVKEQYF.

The chain couples TRBV5-1 to TRBJ2-3; 7 bases line up with TRBD1. Germline V gene lookup returns CDR1 SGHRS and CDR2 YFSETQ. The CDR3 has 14 residues. The V gene end was trimmed by 3 bases and the J gene end by 6 bases; junction bases not matched to a gene: 7. The CDR3 nucleotides read TGCGCCAGCAGCTCCGACAGGGTGGTGGATACGCAGTATTTT. It codes for CASSSDRVVDTQYF. The complete variable domain, with remaining parts taken from reference TRBV5-1 and TRBJ2-3, reads KAGVTQTPRYLIKTRGQQVTLSCSPISGHRSVSWYQQTPGQGLQFLFEYFSETQRNKGNFPGRFSGRQFSNSRSEMNVSTLELGDSALYLCASSSDRVVDTQYFGPGTRLTVL.

This clonotype was counted ten times or more. The V gene is TRBV29-1, the J gene TRBJ2-2; D is unresolved. Trimming stripped 3 bases from V and 1 base from J, with 3 bases between. The CDR3 covers 12 residues. The V gene's germline CDR1 is SQVTM and CDR2 ANQGSEA. The CDR3 coding sequence is TGCAGCGTTGACCTGAACACCGGGGAGCTGTTTTTT. Translating gives CSVDLNTGELFF.

This clonotype was counted ten times or more. This chain uses TRBV20-1 with TRBJ2-4; 11 positions match TRBD2. The CDR3 totals 17 residues. The germline gives CDR1 DFQATT, CDR2 SNEGSKA (reference sequence). Trimming cost V 2 bases and J 0 bases; bases outside gene matches: 6. The CDR3 reads CSARLAGGTLAKNIQYF. The CDR3 nucleotides are TGCAGTGCTAGACTAGCGGGGGGCACGCTAGCCAAAAACATTCAGTACTTC.

The J gene is TRBJ2-2, the V gene TRBV4-3, with D perhaps TRBD1 (5 bases). The V gene lost 1 base and the J gene lost 9 bases, with 12 bases spanning the gap. Germline V gene data show CDR1 as LGHNA and CDR2 as YSLEER. The CDR3 consists of 14 residues. CDR3 sequence reads: CASSQARVPRELFF. CDR3 DNA sequence: TGCGCCAGCAGCCAAGCCAGGGTCCCCAGGGAGCTGTTTTTT.

The CDR3 bases are TGCAGTGCTAGAGATAACGGCCCCCGGCCAAGGACCCAGTACTTC. Translation: CSARDNGPRPRTQYF. The chain couples TRBV20-1 to TRBJ2-5; D gene unclear. Germline lookup yields CDR1 DFQATT and CDR2 SNEGSKA (reference sequence). V shed 0 bases and J shed 7 bases, with 18 bases lying between them. This CDR3 has 15 residues.

The chain combines TRBV12-3 or TRBV12-4 with TRBJ2-7; 12 nucleotides match TRBD2. This CDR3 is built from 16 residues. V gave up 6 bases and J gave up 0 bases; unmatched junction bases: 6. CDR3 coding DNA: TGTGCCAGCAGCCCCACTAGCGGGGGGACCTCCTACGAGCAGTACTTC. Protein sequence: CASSPTSGGTSYEQYF.

This rearrangement joins TRBV7-2 to TRBJ2-3, with 15 bases that match TRBD2. Per germline, CDR1 SGHTA and CDR2 FQGNSA. This CDR3 is built from 16 residues. The trim removed 5 bases at V and 8 bases at J, leaving 8 bases unmatched. The CDR3: CASSEGLAGGWGTQYF. The CDR3 region has the DNA TGTGCCAGCAGCGAGGGACTAGCGGGGGGTTGGGGTACGCAGTATTTT.